The TCR beta chain described here comes from a study of regulatory T cells in long-lasting Graves disease (dated by TCRdb to the early 2020s). Concerning the study at large: Patients with newly diagnosed Graves' disease had been on antithyroid drugs for under 3 months. Persistent Graves' disease patients were compared with newly diagnosed Graves' disease patients by peripheral blood TCR sequencing and RNA sequencing. The study was conducted in China and was registered as a clinical trial. A total of 33 samples underwent TCR sequencing, from some 13 patients with persistent Graves' disease and approximately 20 patients with newly diagnosed Graves' disease.

Library creation used multiplex PCR. Sequencing instrument: Illumina HiSeq 4000. TCR beta libraries were built with iRepertoire HTBI primers and Arm-PCR amplification of CDR3 regions. Before sequencing, the PCR products underwent gel purification. In the paper's pipeline: Across samples, about 63 TRBV and 14 TRBJ segments were identified and used for gene usage analysis of CDR3 amino acid clonotypes. COPE and FqMerger were used to merge the filtered high-quality paired reads into contigs. BLAST was used to align contigs to the IMGT TRBV, TRBD and TRBJ reference genes, and CDR3 was defined following IMGT. Highly expanded clones were defined as clonotypes with a frequency above 0.1%. Repertoire diversity was measured by Shannon entropy, and V-J evenness by the Gini coefficient. A clonotype found in more than one individual was treated as public. Through fastp at Q25 and MiXCR, TCRdb rebuilt clones from the public reads, retaining in-frame beta chains. Identical CDR3 proteins give one entry, which carries the most common genes and DNA. In this record, the V and J calls reflect TCRdb's handling and not the investigators' own analysis. The sample table shows about 440,000 distinct CDR3 sequences, and about a sixth are seen once. Clones ranked in the top ten supply roughly a tenth of the sample.

CDR3 length: 14 amino acids, cysteine to phenylalanine. The retained sequence is limited to the CDR3, 42 bases, with the frame set at the first base. Trimming takes 3 bases off V and 6 bases off J; junction bases not matched to a gene: 9. Via the germline V gene, CDR1 is SQVTM and CDR2 ANQGSEA. This clonotype was counted ten times or more. The specificity of this receptor is unknown. Per-base qualities were not stored, and no clone one base away is much larger. The full study reports these points: Sequencing and analysis were limited to the TCR beta chain. TRBV28, TRBJ1-2 and TRBJ2-5 were preferentially used in persistent disease, while TRBV20-1 and TRBJ2-1 were favored in newly diagnosed disease. Peripheral blood alone was examined, since thyroid tissue, which constituted the primary lesion, could not be accessed. As a limitation, the authors acknowledged that the small sample size may reduce accuracy. Lower TCR Shannon entropy and fewer highly expanded clones were observed in persistent Graves' disease patients than in newly diagnosed patients, which suggested clonal expansion. Persistent patients shared more public clonotypes among themselves (around 3,000) than newly diagnosed patients did (about 1,000).

The time point label of this sample denotes: newly diagnosed GD, antithyroid drugs for less than 3 months. For both TCR sequencing and RNA sequencing, RNA was extracted from PBMCs in TRIzol. The diagnosis of Graves' disease was made according to American Thyroid Association guidelines. The patients came from an endocrinology department in Xi'an, China. Each patient gave roughly 8.4 milliliters of peripheral blood, collected in an EDTA anticoagulant tube. PBMCs were isolated by Ficoll Paque Plus density gradient separation without further T cell sorting. An Agilent 2100 Bioanalyzer and agarose gel were used to check RNA quality, and a NanoDrop 2000 was used to measure RNA concentration. These same records also appear under a second study, on T cells in Graves' hyperthyroidism and ophthalmopathy. The second study also describes: Stable Graves' hyperthyroidism was defined as the absence of progression to ophthalmopathy over 18 months of follow-up. Hyperthyroidism patients were aged 18 to 65 years and newly diagnosed, with disease duration of less than 2 months. The study excluded patients with uncontrolled infections, other autoimmune diseases, pregnancy or lactation. Clinical symptoms, serum thyroxine and TRAb, thyroid ultrasound, and orbital computed tomography formed the basis for the diagnoses. The first round of RT-PCR for the TCR CDR3 was performed with the HTBI primer set and the Qiagen OneStep RT-PCR kit. Most expanded thyroid clonotypes (frequency above 0.001) were also detected in blood, a finding suggesting that blood repertoires may reflect thyroid immune responses. A 13 V-J signature model separated ophthalmopathy from stable hyperthyroidism, with 87.88% sensitivity and roughly 82% specificity in cross-validation and 80%/75% in testing. In validation, the model predicted progression to ophthalmopathy with over 60% sensitivity and 72% to 85% specificity, a median of around 6.6 months before onset. A discovery cohort of approximately 100 patients, 43 with Graves' ophthalmopathy and 55 to 60 with stable Graves' hyperthyroidism, was used to find distinguishing TCR V-J signatures. Prospective prediction of ophthalmopathy was tested in an independent validation cohort of some 19 hyperthyroidism patients and 15 to 17 patients who later progressed to ophthalmopathy. The roughly 91 discovery patients were randomly divided into training and test sets at a 7:3 ratio. The study also compared thyroid tissue and blood T-cell repertoires from more than five Graves' hyperthyroidism patients. Following sampling, methimazole starting at 30 mg daily was given to hyperthyroidism patients, and high-dose intravenous methylprednisolone was given to ophthalmopathy patients. A second multiplex PCR round built the libraries, followed by size selection and purification. Paired-end sequencing of the libraries was performed with 100 bp reads on an Illumina HiSeq2000. SOAPnuke was used to process the raw data, with reads discarded if the reads contained adapters or uncalled bases, had a mean Phred below 15, or lacked an exact constant-primer or identifier match. COPE v1.2.5 was used to merge the high-quality paired reads, and each unique nucleotide sequence was defined as a clonotype. Clonotypes were aligned to IMGT TRBV, TRBD and TRBJ reference segments using MiTCR v1.1. Only V-J combinations with frequency above 0.0001, covering approximately 99% of repertoires, were analysed. The TCS score was defined as F50 (clonal expansion) divided by E x V (chaos), with BLOSUM62-based TCRdist calculated between CDR3 peptides within each V-J. Welch's t-statistics and random forest reduced 450 to 600 V-J features to 10 to 15, which were used in a naive Bayes classifier (R e1071). No statistical method was used to fix the sample size in advance, and group allocation was not hidden from the investigators. The paper describes TCR Vbeta CDR3 sequencing of around 130 peripheral blood samples, made up of approximately 40 ophthalmopathy patients, 70 to 75 hyperthyroidism patients and 17 progressor patients.

The rearranged segments are TRBV29-1 and TRBJ2-3, with TRBD2 matching 7 junction bases. This TCR was sampled from a woman aged 25-40 years with Graves disease. Donor details come from another sample of the same person, matched by shared clones. Sequencing was performed on peripheral blood mononuclear cells (PBMCs), taken at new diagnosis, from a patient treated with antithyroid drugs. In nucleotides, the sequence is TGCAGCGTTGACCGATGGGAGGGCCACGATACGCAGTATTTT. Its protein reads: CSVDRWEGHDTQYF.